This T cell receptor beta chain was recovered during a study of blood T cell repertoires in COVID-19 (dated by TCRdb to the early 2020s). Notes on the research overall: Samples covering the acute and convalescent phases of COVID-19 were provided by collaborators in the United States, Italy and Spain. The prospective study material was composed of cDNA or gDNA derived from T cells, B-cell-depleted T cells, or PBMCs. The dataset comprised deeply sampled blood TCRbeta repertoires from subjects exposed to, actively infected with, or recovered from COVID-19. The repertoires were released in a freely available public database intended as a resource for research on the immune response to SARS-CoV-2. The samples were drawn from two sources: the first 160 participants of the ongoing ImmuneRACE study, and 1,200 or so subjects contributed by 6 global collaborators. A de-identified subject ID, COVID-19 status, age in years and sex were almost always included in the sample metadata. Where available, HLA class I and class II types were taken from metadata supplied by the sample provider and were not determined by assay-based typing. Overall study results and their limits: The quantity of clinical and demographic metadata differed by source and by participant and was supplied without curation.

With regard to this clone: No cognate antigen has been identified for it. No much larger clone is present one base from it, and per-base qualities are unavailable.

Participants in the prospective study were aged about 18 to 90 years, lived in over 20 United States geographic areas, and enrolled through a virtual design. In the prospective study, participants were assigned to cohorts based on the clinical history participants reported in a screening survey and a study questionnaire. Recovered participants in ImmuneRACE Cohort 3 were defined by two consecutive negative NP/OP PCR tests, clearance by a healthcare professional, or resolution of symptoms. In the prospective study, whole blood, serum and a nasopharyngeal or oropharyngeal swab were collected from each participant by mobile phlebotomists. Prospective study participants could optionally give additional blood draws and questionnaires over an approximately two-month period. Before DNA extraction, prospective study blood samples were shipped either frozen or at room temperature. V was cut back by 10 bases and J by 2 bases, leaving a gap of 17 bases between them. The germline V gene supplies CDR1 SNHLY and CDR2 FYNNEI. The CDR3 numbers 14 residues from cysteine through phenylalanine. Of all the DNA, just the CDR3 is kept, 42 bases in frame from base 1.

TCRbeta CDR3 regions were amplified from genomic DNA by means of the immunoSEQ Assay, a bias-controlled multiplex PCR. Turning to the authors' computational methods: The number of nucleated cells in each sample was estimated by amplification of reference gene primers within the assay. To quantify the absolute abundance of each unique TCRbeta CDR3 rearrangement, sequence reads were collapsed and filtered. Productive Simpson clonality was computed per sample as the square root of Simpson's diversity index over productive rearrangements. The source is immuneACCESS, and TCRdb retained only in-frame sequences with V and J called. Part of the clones is not carried over; for the studies checked, unresolved V genes explain less than half of this, and the remainder is unexplained. The DNA gave D and trimming, while V, J and clone size come from that table. The sample records roughly 300,000 clones, approximately 92% of which are singletons. Under 20% of the sample belongs to the ten largest clones.

This receptor was taken from a woman in her twenties or thirties who had recovered from COVID-19. This receptor chain uses TRBV2 and TRBJ2-5; TRBD2 might be the D gene, on 5 matching bases. Sequencing was performed on PBMCs or T cells enriched from blood (not recorded which). In nucleotides, the sequence is TGTGCCACGAAACCCCGAGGCGGGCAAGAGACCCAGTACTTC. Translated, this gives CATKPRGGQETQYF.